This TCR beta chain was identified in a study of blood T cell repertoires in COVID-19. Across the study: The cDNA or gDNA used as material had been derived from T cells, B-cell-depleted T cells, or PBMCs.

V lost 6 bases, J lost 2 bases, and 7 bases stayed unmatched. The CDR3 is 15 residues long. Per the germline V gene, CDR1 is LNHDA and CDR2 is SQIVND (reference sequence). Original methodology: Amplified reference gene primers provided the basis for estimating nucleated cell counts. Repertoires were generated with immunoSEQ multiplex PCR, while TCRdb's copy carries only in-frame clones and drops some. V, J and clone size are those of that table, while D and trimming were read from the DNA. The data show around 200,000 clones, approximately 84% seen once. V is TRBV19 and J is TRBJ2-1, with TRBD2 matching 7 bases. The source of this sequence is a woman aged 30 to 39 who had recovered from COVID-19. The sequenced sample consisted of PBMCs or T cells enriched from blood (not recorded which). The chain's CDR3 is CASRRLADTYNEQFF. In DNA, the CDR3 is TGTGCCAGTAGACGACTAGCTGACACCTACAATGAGCAGTTCTTC.